The rows below give T cell receptor beta chains drawn from one sample of a study of blood T cells in healthy people across ages. Each CDR3 protein gets one entry after TCRdb re-called the 5' RACE reads with MiXCR. The table includes over a million distinct CDR3 sequences, 35% to 45% detected once. The sequencing sample was made of blood. These receptors came from a young woman in good health. CDR3s include the opening cysteine and the closing phenylalanine or tryptophan. A D gene is named only where the DNA matches it firmly. Clone sizes are given selectively: once, few, many, or a class where the clone is expanded.

clone_size: -
cdr3_length: 14
j_call: TRBJ2-5
d_call: TRBD2
v_call: TRBV5-4
cdr3_aa: CASSLVGTAGEQYF
cdr3_nt: TGTGCCAGCAGCTTGGTGGGTACGGCGGGGGAGCAGTACTTC

clone_size: few
cdr3_length: 13
j_call: TRBJ1-1
d_call: -
v_call: TRBV6-1
cdr3_aa: CANTKEQDTEAFF
cdr3_nt: TGTGCCAACACCAAGGAACAGGACACTGAAGCTTTCTTT

clone_size: few
cdr3_length: 15
j_call: TRBJ2-7
d_call: TRBD1
v_call: TRBV7-2
cdr3_aa: CASSFVHRGTYEQYF
cdr3_nt: TGTGCCAGCAGCTTCGTCCACAGGGGCACCTACGAGCAGTACTTC

clone_size: -
cdr3_length: 17
j_call: TRBJ2-3
d_call: TRBD1
v_call: TRBV7-2
cdr3_aa: CASSFKGAVGVTDTQYF
cdr3_nt: TGTGCCAGCAGCTTCAAGGGGGCGGTGGGGGTTACAGATACGCAGTATTTT

clone_size: -
cdr3_length: 16
j_call: TRBJ1-6
d_call: -
v_call: TRBV27
cdr3_aa: CASSLFVDDNNSPLHF
cdr3_nt: TGTGCCAGCAGTTTATTTGTGGACGATAATAATTCACCCCTCCACTTT

clone_size: -
cdr3_length: 14
j_call: TRBJ2-5
d_call: -
v_call: TRBV6-2/TRBV6-3
cdr3_aa: CASREAGGQETQYF
cdr3_nt: TGTGCCAGCAGGGAGGCCGGGGGCCAAGAGACCCAGTACTTC

clone_size: -
cdr3_length: 15
j_call: TRBJ1-2
d_call: -
v_call: TRBV7-8
cdr3_aa: CASSSAGLPNYGYTF
cdr3_nt: TGTGCCAGCAGCTCCGCAGGCCTCCCTAACTATGGCTACACCTTC

clone_size: -
cdr3_length: 14
j_call: TRBJ1-2
d_call: -
v_call: TRBV12-3/TRBV12-4
cdr3_aa: CASSLSPGDYGYTF
cdr3_nt: TGTGCCAGCAGTTTATCCCCTGGGGACTATGGCTACACCTTC

clone_size: few
cdr3_length: 14
j_call: TRBJ2-3
d_call: TRBD1
v_call: TRBV28
cdr3_aa: CASSRQGARDTQYF
cdr3_nt: TGTGCCAGCAGTAGACAGGGGGCTAGAGATACGCAGTATTTT

clone_size: few
cdr3_length: 17
j_call: TRBJ2-1
d_call: TRBD2
v_call: TRBV10-3
cdr3_aa: CAISGPPGGGSYNEQFF
cdr3_nt: TGTGCCATCAGTGGACCCCCGGGAGGGGGATCCTACAATGAGCAGTTCTTC

clone_size: few
cdr3_length: 17
j_call: TRBJ2-3
d_call: -
v_call: TRBV7-2
cdr3_aa: CASSLARSGGGRDTQYF
cdr3_nt: TGTGCCAGCAGCTTAGCGCGGAGTGGGGGGGGCCGGGATACGCAGTATTTT

clone_size: few
cdr3_length: 15
j_call: TRBJ2-1
d_call: TRBD1
v_call: TRBV20-1
cdr3_aa: CSCPWGTGTYNEQFF
cdr3_nt: TGCAGTTGTCCGTGGGGGACAGGGACCTACAATGAGCAGTTCTTC

clone_size: -
cdr3_length: 16
j_call: TRBJ1-5
d_call: TRBD1
v_call: TRBV12-3/TRBV12-4
cdr3_aa: CASSFVQGAGNQPQHF
cdr3_nt: TGTGCCAGCAGTTTTGTGCAGGGGGCCGGCAATCAGCCCCAGCATTTT

clone_size: few
cdr3_length: 14
j_call: TRBJ2-1
d_call: TRBD2
v_call: TRBV7-2
cdr3_aa: CASSMLAGVVEQFF
cdr3_nt: TGTGCCAGCAGCATGCTAGCGGGAGTGGTTGAGCAGTTCTTC

clone_size: -
cdr3_length: 16
j_call: TRBJ2-1
d_call: -
v_call: TRBV4-2
cdr3_aa: CASSQGRGTHLNEQFF
cdr3_nt: TGTGCCAGCAGCCAAGGGAGGGGAACACATCTCAATGAGCAGTTCTTC

clone_size: -
cdr3_length: 19
j_call: TRBJ2-7
d_call: TRBD2
v_call: TRBV4-1
cdr3_aa: CASRAGTSGGPDLYNEQYF
cdr3_nt: TGCGCCAGCAGGGCGGGGACTAGCGGGGGGCCCGACCTCTACAATGAGCAGTACTTC

clone_size: few
cdr3_length: 15
j_call: TRBJ2-7
d_call: -
v_call: TRBV20-1
cdr3_aa: CSAREVGIGSYEQYF
cdr3_nt: TGCAGTGCTAGAGAAGTCGGAATAGGTTCCTACGAGCAGTACTTC

clone_size: -
cdr3_length: 16
j_call: TRBJ1-4
d_call: -
v_call: TRBV9
cdr3_aa: CASSVGGFATNEKLFF
cdr3_nt: TGTGCCAGCAGCGTAGGGGGGTTTGCAACTAATGAAAAACTGTTTTTT

clone_size: -
cdr3_length: 15
j_call: TRBJ1-2
d_call: -
v_call: TRBV25-1
cdr3_aa: CASSGLQSANYGYIF
cdr3_nt: TGTGCCAGCAGTGGACTACAGAGCGCAAATTATGGCTACATCTTC

clone_size: -
cdr3_length: 14
j_call: TRBJ2-7
d_call: -
v_call: TRBV6-4
cdr3_aa: CASMKGGAHNEQYF
cdr3_nt: TGTGCCAGCATGAAGGGGGGGGCCCACAATGAGCAGTACTTC

clone_size: once
cdr3_length: 11
j_call: TRBJ1-2
d_call: -
v_call: TRBV29-1
cdr3_aa: CSVTRGYGCTF
cdr3_nt: -

clone_size: -
cdr3_length: 14
j_call: TRBJ1-4
d_call: -
v_call: TRBV7-2
cdr3_aa: CASSLAVPNEKLFF
cdr3_nt: TGTGCCAGCAGCTTAGCGGTACCTAATGAAAAACTGTTTTTT